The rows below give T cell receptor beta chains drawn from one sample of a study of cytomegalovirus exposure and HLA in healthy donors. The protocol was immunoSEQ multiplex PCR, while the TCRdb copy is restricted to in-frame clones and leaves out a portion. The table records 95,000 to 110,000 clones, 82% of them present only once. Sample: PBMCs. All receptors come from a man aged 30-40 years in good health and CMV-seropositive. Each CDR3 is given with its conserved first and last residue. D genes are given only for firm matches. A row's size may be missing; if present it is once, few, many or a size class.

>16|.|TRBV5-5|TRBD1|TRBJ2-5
CASSLGPGTGQETQYF
TGTGCCAGCAGCTTGGGACCCGGGACAGGGCAAGAGACCCAGTACTTC
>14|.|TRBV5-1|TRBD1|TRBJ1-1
CASSWTGVNTEAFF
TGCGCCAGCAGCTGGACAGGGGTGAACACTGAAGCTTTCTTT
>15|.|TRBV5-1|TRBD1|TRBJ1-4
CASSAAGTGDEKLFF
TGCGCCAGCAGCGCCGCCGGGACAGGGGACGAAAAACTGTTTTTT
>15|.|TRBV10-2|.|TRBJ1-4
CASSESLTTNEKLFF
TGCGCCAGCAGTGAGTCTTTAACAACTAATGAAAAACTGTTTTTT
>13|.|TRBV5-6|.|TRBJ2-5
CASSLGAQETQYF
TGTGCCAGCAGCTTAGGGGCCCAAGAGACCCAGTACTTC
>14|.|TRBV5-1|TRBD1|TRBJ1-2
CASSLEGQGNGYTF
TGCGCCAGCAGCTTGGAAGGACAGGGGAATGGCTACACCTTC
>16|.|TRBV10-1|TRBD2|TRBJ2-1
CASSEGLAGGPHEQFF
TGCGCCAGCAGTGAGGGACTAGCGGGGGGGCCGCATGAGCAGTTCTTC
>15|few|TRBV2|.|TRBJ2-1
CASSERRGSYNEQFF
TGTGCCAGCAGTGAAAGGCGGGGTTCCTACAATGAGCAGTTCTTC
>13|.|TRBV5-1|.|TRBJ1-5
CATAGVPARPQHF
TGCGCCACAGCAGGGGTGCCGGCCAGGCCCCAGCATTTT
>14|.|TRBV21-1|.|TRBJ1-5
CASSKWHSNQPQHF
TGTGCCAGCAGCAAATGGCATAGCAATCAGCCCCAGCATTTT
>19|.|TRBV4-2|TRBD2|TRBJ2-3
CASSQDGRGSGGASDTQYF
TGTGCCAGCAGCCAAGACGGGCGGGGAAGCGGGGGGGCCTCGGATACGCAGTATTTT
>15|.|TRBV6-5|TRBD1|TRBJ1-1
CASRGTANIYTEAFF
TGTGCCAGCAGAGGGACAGCCAATATATACACTGAAGCTTTCTTT
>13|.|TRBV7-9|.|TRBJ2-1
CASSLRETGEQFF
TGTGCCAGCAGCTTAAGAGAGACTGGTGAGCAGTTCTTC
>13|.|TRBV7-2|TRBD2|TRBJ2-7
CASSSPPTGGQYF
TGTGCCAGCAGCTCGCCACCGACGGGGGGACAGTACTTC
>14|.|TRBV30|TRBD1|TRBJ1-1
CASTTGEANTEAFF
TGTGCCAGCACAACAGGGGAAGCGAACACTGAAGCTTTCTTT
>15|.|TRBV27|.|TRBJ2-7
CASSLSWGPSYEQYF
TGTGCCAGCAGTTTATCGTGGGGGCCTTCCTACGAGCAGTACTTC
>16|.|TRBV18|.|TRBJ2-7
CASSPPASGTGYEQYF
TGTGCCAGCTCACCACCAGCTAGCGGGACAGGTTACGAGCAGTACTTC
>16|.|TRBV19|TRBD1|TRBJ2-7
CASSPQGAAVLVEQYF
TGTGCCAGTAGTCCCCAGGGGGCGGCAGTTCTGGTCGAGCAGTACTTC
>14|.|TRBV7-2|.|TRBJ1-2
CASSTATGGYGYTF
TGTGCCAGCAGCACCGCGACAGGAGGCTATGGCTACACCTTC
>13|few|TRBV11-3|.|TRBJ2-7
CASSLEGHFEQYF
TGTGCCAGCAGCTTAGAGGGACATTTCGAGCAGTACTTC